This T cell receptor beta chain was documented in a study of blood T cells in healthy people across ages. Study context: About one barcoded TCR beta cDNA was captured per two T cells.

Next came a second PCR, run for about 7 to 12 cycles, which used a sample-barcoded 5' primer along with a J-beta primer mix. TCRdb redid the calling of the 5' RACE reads with MiXCR, one entry per CDR3 protein. The sample lists around 1.1 million distinct CDR3 sequences; more than 30% were seen once. V shed 4 bases and J 4 bases; nucleotides not matched to a gene: 13. The germline V gene has CDR1 SGHRS and CDR2 YFSETQ. This CDR3 spans 16 amino acids. This clonotype has only a few counts. Its antigen is not known. Per-sample PBMC isolation yielded at least 7 million cells. Points from the study as a whole: With naive T cell percentage, TCR beta diversity showed a strong correlation. The authors considered diversity estimates from one million T cells to be underestimates.

This TCR derives from a young man in good health. Sequences were obtained from blood. V and J are TRBV5-1 and TRBJ1-1; the match to TRBD1 covers 7 bases. CDR3 in DNA: TGCGCCAGCAGCGACCCAATTGACAGGGATAGCACTGAAGCTTTCTTT. Its translation: CASSDPIDRDSTEAFF.